These 12 T cell receptor beta chains share one sample of origin, sequenced in a study of blood T cell repertoires in COVID-19. Assay: immunoSEQ multiplex PCR; the TCRdb copy retains only in-frame clones and omits some. The table shows over 30,000 clones, with around nine tenths occurring only once. Sequencing was done on a sample of peripheral blood. These receptors originate from a woman in her 70s with active COVID-19.

This clone showed up just once. The gene calls are TRBV6-5 and TRBJ1-1; TRBD1 matches 7 bases. After removal of 8 bases from V and 0 bases from J, the junction contained 6 bases not matched to a gene. The CDR3 runs to 14 residues. The germline V gene has CDR1 MNHEY and CDR2 SVGAGI. In nucleotides, the CDR3 is TGTGCCAGCGGGGGACAGAACATGAACACTGAAGCTTTCTTT. Translation: CASGGQNMNTEAFF.

The rearrangement links TRBV6-2 or TRBV6-3 to TRBJ1-2, with 9 bases that match TRBD1. With 2 bases clipped from V and 4 bases from J, the junction kept 11 bases outside the gene matches. This CDR3 is built from 17 residues. The germline V gene has CDR1 MNHEY and CDR2 SVGEGT. CDR3 sequence (DNA): TGTGCCAGCAGTTACGGCCGGACAGGGGCTGGAAGCTATGGCTACACCTTC. Protein: CASSYGRTGAGSYGYTF.

The V and J genes are TRBV19 and TRBJ2-7, with TRBD2 matching over 8 bases. After removal of 3 bases from V and 2 bases from J, the junction contained 0 bases not matched to a gene. This CDR3 is 13 amino acids long. The germline V gene encodes CDR1 LNHDA and CDR2 SQIVND (reference sequence). As DNA, the CDR3 is TGTGCCAGTAGTATCGGGGGGGCCTACGAGCAGTACTTC. It specifies CASSIGGAYEQYF.

This clone was picked up one time. This chain uses TRBV28 with TRBJ1-2; the D is unclear. Germline V gives CDR1 MDHEN, CDR2 SYDVKM. The CDR3 extends over 14 amino acids. The ends were cut back, 1 base at V and 1 base at J, with 7 bases in the middle. CDR3 residues: CASSLFGHNYGYTF. The CDR3 nucleotides read TGTGCCAGCAGTTTATTCGGTCATAACTATGGCTACACCTTC.

The chain employs TRBV24-1 and TRBJ2-5; D is unclear. The V gene's germline CDR1 is KGHDR and CDR2 SFDVKD. The CDR3 extends over 15 amino acids. V lost 3 bases and J 2 bases, leaving 12 bases between the germline ends. This CDR3 reads CATSDPGAGQETQYF. Here the CDR3 DNA reads TGTGCCACCAGTGATCCTGGCGCAGGACAAGAGACCCAGTACTTC.

The chain is built from TRBV13 and TRBJ1-6; tentatively, D is TRBD1 (5 bases). Germline V gene lookup returns CDR1 PRHDT and CDR2 FYEKMQ (reference sequence). V was trimmed by 0 bases and J by 10 bases, leaving 10 bases between them. CDR3 length equals 14 residues. The CDR3 sequence: CASSLGDKGSPLHF. The CDR3 DNA follows: TGTGCCAGCAGCTTAGGGGACAAGGGCTCACCCCTCCACTTT.

The chain is built from TRBV30 and TRBJ2-6, with D unclear. V lost 1 base, J lost 1 base, and 5 bases lay in between. Germline CDR1 is GTSNPN and CDR2 is SVGIG (reference sequence). The CDR3 contains 14 residues. For the CDR3, the DNA is TGTGCCTGGAGTGCTATTTCTGGGGCCAACGTCCTGACTTTC. Protein sequence: CAWSAISGANVLTF. Full variable domain (rest looked up from reference TRBV30 and TRBJ2-6): SQTIHQWPATLVQPVGSPLSLECTVEGTSNPNLYWYRQAAGRGLQLLFYSVGIGQISSEVPQNLSASRPQDRQFILSSKKLLLSDSGFYLCAWSAISGANVLTFGAGSRLTVL.

The chain links TRBV7-2 to TRBJ2-3; no clear D. Trimming removed 3 bases from V and 1 base from J, with 8 bases in between. CDR3 length equals 14 residues. Germline assignment: CDR1 SGHTA and CDR2 FQGNSA. This CDR3 reads CASSFRGGTDTQYF. CDR3 nucleotide sequence: TGTGCCAGCAGCTTTCGAGGCGGCACAGATACGCAGTATTTT.

This clone has only a few counts. The V gene is TRBV7-9, the J gene TRBJ2-7, with 12 bases fitting TRBD2. Trimming at V came to 5 bases and at J to 7 bases, leaving 9 bases not matched to a gene. Germline CDR1 and CDR2: SEHNR and FQNEAQ (reference sequence). This CDR3 is built from 15 residues. CDR3 sequence (DNA): TGTGCCAGCAGCGAATCTAGCGGGGGGGCTCAAGAGCAGTACTTC. Protein: CASSESSGGAQEQYF.

The chain joins TRBV19 to TRBJ2-2; possible D gene TRBD2, 7 bases. Trimming took off 3 bases at V and 0 bases at J, with 11 bases between the two ends. CDR1 and CDR2 (germline): LNHDA, SQIVND (reference sequence). This CDR3 spans 16 amino acids. The CDR3 loop is CASSIGGAANTGELFF. CDR3 DNA sequence: TGTGCCAGTAGTATTGGGGGGGCCGCGAACACCGGGGAGCTGTTTTTT.

V usage is TRBV3-1 (or the pseudogene TRBV3-2) and J usage is TRBJ2-3; 12 nucleotides line up with TRBD2. CDR3 length: 15 residues. V was pared by 2 bases and J by 8 bases, with 5 bases of the junction left unmatched. CDR1 and CDR2 from the germline V gene are LGHDT and YNNKEL (reference sequence). CDR3 nucleotide sequence: TGTGCCAGCAGCCAACTAGCGGGGGGGCTAAGTACGCAGTATTTT. Translated: CASSQLAGGLSTQYF.

The rearrangement joins TRBV9 to TRBJ1-2, with TRBD1 identical over 9 bases. CDR1 is SGDLS, CDR2 YYNGEE, per germline. J was trimmed by 7 bases and V by 2 bases; bases with no gene match: 9. The CDR3 runs to 15 residues. CDR3 sequence: CASSVSDRGPSGYTF. The CDR3 coding sequence is TGTGCCAGCAGCGTTTCGGACAGGGGCCCCTCTGGCTACACCTTC.